These 18 T cell receptor beta chains came from one sample sequenced in a study of T cell responses to AZD1222 COVID-19 vaccine. The data were produced by immunoSEQ multiplex PCR, yet TCRdb's version contains in-frame clones alone and is incomplete. This sample has tens of thousands of clones, with 78% found just once. This sample comprised peripheral blood, obtained 28 days after the second AZD1222 dose. These receptor sequences come from an adult who received the AZD1222 COVID-19 vaccine.

CDR3 sequence reads: CASSQRVSNQPQHF. CDR3 bases: TGTGCCAGCAGCCAACGTGTAAGCAATCAGCCCCAGCATTTT. The chain has TRBV3-1 (or the pseudogene TRBV3-2) and TRBJ1-5; D gene ambiguous. In germline, CDR1 is LGHDT, CDR2 YNNKEL (reference sequence). The CDR3 sequence is 14 residues long. V gave up 2 bases and J gave up 1 base, with 6 bases separating them.

The chain recombines TRBV3-1 (or the pseudogene TRBV3-2) with TRBJ1-4; 8 nucleotides line up with TRBD1. J lost 8 bases, V lost 4 bases, and 9 bases had no gene match. Looked up from germline, CDR1 is LGHDT and CDR2 is YNNKEL (reference sequence). The CDR3 is 15 amino acids. The CDR3 sequence is CASSPQGAVGEKLFF. The CDR3 region has the DNA TGTGCCAGCAGCCCTCAGGGGGCGGTCGGGGAAAAACTGTTTTTT.

CDR3 sequence (DNA): TGTGCCAGCAGCTTGGACGGCAGCACAGATACGCAGTATTTT. Protein product: CASSLDGSTDTQYF. The J gene is TRBJ2-3, the V gene TRBV7-9, with D unresolved. The germline V gene has CDR1 SEHNR and CDR2 FQNEAQ (reference sequence). Trimming took off 3 bases at V and 0 bases at J, with 7 bases between the two ends. There are 14 residues in the CDR3.

This clone was seen just once. The chain is built from TRBV11-3 and TRBJ1-3, with 7 nucleotides matching TRBD1. This CDR3 region has 16 residues. V lost 3 bases, J lost 0 bases, and 5 bases stayed unmatched. Per germline, CDR1 SGHNT and CDR2 YENEEA. The CDR3: CASSFRGQASGNTIYF. The CDR3 DNA reads as TGTGCCAGCAGCTTCCGCGGACAGGCCTCTGGAAACACCATATATTTT.

The J gene is TRBJ1-3, the V gene TRBV4-1; a weak D match, TRBD1 (6 bases). Deletions cut 1 base from V and 2 bases from J, with 9 bases between. CDR3 length: 15 amino acids. Per germline, CDR1 MGHRA and CDR2 YSYEKL. The CDR3 sequence is CASSQGPGAGNTIYF. CDR3 nucleotides: TGCGCCAGCAGCCAAGGTCCAGGGGCTGGAAACACCATATATTTT.

The V gene is TRBV3-1 (or the pseudogene TRBV3-2), the J gene TRBJ2-7, with 8 bases that match TRBD2. Germline CDR1 reads LGHDT; CDR2 reads YNNKEL (reference sequence). V lost 1 base and J lost 0; bases outside the gene matches: 5. CDR3 length: 16 residues. The CDR3 loop is CASSQVGRGASYEQYF. CDR3 DNA: TGTGCCAGCAGCCAAGTGGGGCGGGGGGCCTCCTACGAGCAGTACTTC.

The sample holds a few counts of this clone. The V call is TRBV6-5, the J call TRBJ1-6; no clear D. This CDR3 spans 16 amino acids. CDR1 MNHEY and CDR2 SVGAGI come from the germline V gene. V was clipped by 2 bases and J by 0 bases, with 8 bases between them. This CDR3 is CASSYLTSSYNSPLHF. The CDR3 nucleotides read TGTGCCAGCAGTTACCTGACGAGCTCCTATAATTCACCCCTCCACTTT.

CDR3 sequence (DNA): TGCGCCAGCAGCTTGGCGTTACGGACTATCTCGGGCTACACCTTC. This gives the protein CASSLALRTISGYTF. J is TRBJ1-2 and V is TRBV5-1, with D uncertain. V was cut by 0 bases and J by 8 bases, with 17 bases left in between. In germline, CDR1 is SGHRS, CDR2 YFSETQ. The CDR3 length is 15 residues.

This clone was counted once. The chain carries TRBV5-6 and TRBJ1-1; no reliable D call. The CDR3 is 14 residues long. Germline V CDR1 and CDR2: SGHDT, YYEEEE. The V gene lost 6 bases and the J gene lost 1 base, with 13 bases spanning the gap. Here the CDR3 DNA reads TGTGCCAGCACACATAACCGGGGGAACACTGAAGCTTTCTTT. Amino acid sequence: CASTHNRGNTEAFF.

This clone occurred a few times. This sequence joins TRBV4-2 and TRBJ1-6; weak D call: TRBD1 (5 bases). V was cut by 6 bases and J by 5 bases, with 17 bases left in between. The germline V gene encodes CDR1 LGHNA and CDR2 YNFKEQ. The CDR3 consists of 16 residues. The CDR3 sequence is CASRSHRDGNNSPLHF. In DNA, the CDR3 is TGTGCCAGCAGGTCACACCGGGACGGTAATAATTCACCCCTCCACTTT.

V and J are TRBV27 and TRBJ2-7; TRBD2 matches 7 bases. The length of the CDR3 is 14 residues. The germline CDR1 and CDR2 sequences are MNHEY and SMNVEV (reference sequence). V shed 8 bases and J 3 bases; nucleotides not matched to a gene: 10. The DNA of the CDR3 is TGTGCCAGCGCTACGACTAGCCCAAACTACGAGCAGTACGTC. Amino acid sequence: CASATTSPNYEQYV.

The chain has TRBV7-2 and TRBJ2-1, with 12 bases matching TRBD2. Germline CDR1 SGHTA, CDR2 FQGNSA. This CDR3 is 16 amino acids long. J was trimmed by 10 bases and V by 5 bases; bases with no gene match: 12. The CDR3 DNA follows: TGTGCCAGCAGCCCTACTAGCGGGGGGACCTCACCAGAGCAGTTCTTC. The encoded protein is CASSPTSGGTSPEQFF.

This sequence joins TRBV9 and TRBJ2-5; D remains unclear. The CDR3 runs to 14 residues. The V gene's germline CDR1 is SGDLS and CDR2 YYNGEE. Trimming cost V 3 bases and J 1 base, with 10 bases left between them. The CDR3: CASSAGPSQETQYF. The CDR3 coding sequence is TGTGCCAGCAGCGCCGGCCCCTCCCAAGAGACCCAGTACTTC.

The DNA for the CDR3 is TGTGCCAGCAGCTTGGACCTGAGCGCGCAGGGCTACGAGCAGTACTTC. Amino acids: CASSLDLSAQGYEQYF. The chain joins TRBV5-4 to TRBJ2-7; tentative D call: TRBD1 (5 bases). The CDR3 totals 16 residues. V lost 0 bases, J lost 3 bases, and 16 bases lay in between. Germline-derived CDR1 and CDR2 are SGHNT and YYREEE (reference sequence). Drawing the rest from reference TRBV5-4 and TRBJ2-7, the complete variable domain is ETGVTQSPTHLIKTRGQQVTLRCSSQSGHNTVSWYQQALGQGPQFIFQYYREEENGRGNFPPRFSGLQFPNYSSELNVNALELDDSALYLCASSLDLSAQGYEQYFGPGTRLTVT.

This clone was observed a few times. This may arise from a read error, as a much more abundant clone is one base away. The chain has TRBV5-4 and TRBJ2-5; 7 bases are a match to TRBD2. The CDR3 extends over 13 amino acids. Germline V gene lookup returns CDR1 SGHNT and CDR2 YYREEE (reference sequence). Unmatched junction bases numbered 6, after V lost 5 bases and J lost 5 bases. In DNA, the CDR3 is TGTGCCAGCAGGTGGTGGGGGGGGGAGACCCAGTACTTC. Translating it yields CASRWWGGETQYF.

The gene calls are TRBV6-1 and TRBJ2-3; 11 bases match TRBD2. The germline V gene has CDR1 MNHNS and CDR2 SASEGT. The J segment lost 4 bases and the V segment lost 2 bases, leaving 2 bases of the junction unmatched. The length of the CDR3 is 15 residues. The CDR3 loop reads CASSEIAGGPDTQYF. The CDR3, as DNA: TGTGCCAGCAGTGAAATAGCGGGGGGGCCAGATACGCAGTATTTT.

The genes are TRBV2 and TRBJ2-1; maybe TRBD1 (5 bases). The germline gives CDR1 SNHLY, CDR2 FYNNEI. The CDR3 is made up of 15 amino acids. Trimming shortened V by 4 bases and J by 5 bases, and 15 bases separated the two germline ends. The CDR3 nucleotides read TGTGCCAGCAGTGCTGAAGGGGATAGCAACAATGAGCAGTTCTTC. Translating gives CASSAEGDSNNEQFF.

The V and J genes are TRBV29-1 and TRBJ1-5; 7 bases line up with TRBD1. The CDR3 runs 13 residues. The germline CDR1 and CDR2 sequences are SQVTM and ANQGSEA. The ends lost 4 bases at V and 7 bases at J; junction bases unmatched: 7. Here the CDR3 reads CSVGRGRGQPQHF. The DNA for the CDR3 is TGCAGCGTTGGAAGGGGGCGCGGGCAGCCCCAGCATTTT. The variable domain in full, completed from reference TRBV29-1 and TRBJ1-5, reads SAVISQKPSRDICQRGTSLTIQCQVDSQVTMMFWYRQQPGQSLTLIATANQGSEATYESGFVIDKFPISRPNLTFSTLTVSNMSPEDSSIYLCSVGRGRGQPQHFGDGTRLSIL.